What follows are 24 T cell receptor beta chains derived from one specimen sequenced in a study of HIV-infected patients and healthy controls. TCRdb re-derived calls from the 5' RACE reads in MiXCR, one entry per CDR3 protein. The data contain 60,000 to 70,000 distinct CDR3 sequences, roughly 19% of them singletons. The sequencing sample was made of CD4+ T cells from blood. All receptors come from a human donor in good health.

This clonotype turned up a few times. The V and J genes are TRBV5-6 and TRBJ1-4; the D is unclear. The CDR3 covers 12 residues. Trimming took off 5 bases at V and 3 bases at J, with 5 bases between the two ends. Germline lookup yields CDR1 SGHDT and CDR2 YYEEEE. CDR3 sequence reads: CASRGSNEKLFF. Here the CDR3 DNA reads TGTGCCAGCAGGGGGTCTAATGAAAAACTGTTTTTT.

The table lists this clonotype with a count of one. The gene calls are TRBV12-3 or TRBV12-4 and TRBJ2-7; 9 nucleotides align to TRBD2. The CDR3 is made up of 15 amino acids. V lost 6 bases and J lost 6; bases outside the gene matches: 12. The CDR3 coding sequence is TGTGCCAGCAGCCGGGCATCGGGACTAGCTCGCGAGCAGTACTTC. Translating it yields CASSRASGLAREQYF.

This chain connects TRBV7-8 to TRBJ2-7; TRBD2 agrees at 8 bases. The germline V gene has CDR1 SGHVS and CDR2 FQNEAQ. The J segment lost 4 bases and the V segment lost 2 bases, leaving 19 bases of the junction unmatched. The CDR3 is made up of 19 amino acids. In DNA, the CDR3 is TGTGCCAGCAGCTTAACAGCGGGAGCGAAATCGAGGGGACGGTACGAGCAGTACTTC. Amino acids: CASSLTAGAKSRGRYEQYF. Variable domain in full (rest from reference TRBV7-8 and TRBJ2-7): GAGVSQSPRYKVAKRGQDVALRCDPISGHVSLFWYQQALGQGPEFLTYFQNEAQLDKSGLPSDRFFAERPEGSVSTLKIQRTQQEDSAVYLCASSLTAGAKSRGRYEQYFGPGTRLTVT.

This chain connects TRBV5-6 to TRBJ2-3; 11 nucleotides match TRBD2. Germline CDR1 reads SGHDT; CDR2 reads YYEEEE. The ends lost 1 base at V and 11 bases at J; junction bases unmatched: 3. The CDR3 is made up of 13 amino acids. DNA for the CDR3: TGTGCCAGCAGCTTGACCGGGACTAGCGGGCAGTATTTT. Translation gives CASSLTGTSGQYF. Together with reference TRBV5-6 and TRBJ2-3, the CDR3 gives the full variable domain: DAGVTQSPTHLIKTRGQQVTLRCSPKSGHDTVSWYQQALGQGPQFIFQYYEEEERQRGNFPDRFSGHQFPNYSSELNVNALLLGDSALYLCASSLTGTSGQYFGPGTRLTVL.

The J gene is TRBJ2-7, the V gene TRBV4-1; 9 nucleotides match TRBD1. The CDR3 covers 14 residues. The J segment lost 3 bases and the V segment lost 4 bases, leaving 4 bases of the junction unmatched. CDR1 is MGHRA and CDR2 is YSYEKL in the germline V gene. The CDR3 region is CASSLDRGVYEQYF. CDR3 nucleotide sequence: TGCGCCAGCAGCCTAGACAGGGGGGTCTACGAGCAGTACTTC.

The gene calls are TRBV29-1 and TRBJ2-2; D could derive from TRBD1 or TRBD2 (5 bases each). Germline lookup yields CDR1 SQVTM and CDR2 ANQGSEA. V was trimmed by 7 bases and J by 6 bases, leaving 24 bases between them. This CDR3 has 16 residues. CDR3 region: CSAVGAGSYGSGELFF. CDR3 sequence (DNA): TGCAGCGCCGTCGGGGCGGGTTCATATGGGTCCGGGGAGCTGTTTTTT.

This clonotype was detected many times. The chain links TRBV7-2 to TRBJ1-3; no definite D call. Trimming pared 5 bases from V and 0 bases from J, leaving 5 bases between. Germline values: CDR1 SGHTA, CDR2 FQGNSA. CDR3 size: 13 residues. The CDR3 DNA reads as TGTGCCAGCAGCGTCAACTCTGGAAACACCATATATTTT. It is translated as CASSVNSGNTIYF.

This clonotype was counted only a few times. The rearrangement joins TRBV7-2 to TRBJ2-7, with D tentatively TRBD2 (6 bases). The length of the CDR3 is 14 residues. Germline values: CDR1 SGHTA, CDR2 FQGNSA. V shed 5 bases and J shed 1 base, with 12 bases lying between them. DNA of the CDR3: TGTGCCAGCAGCCAGGACTATAGATCCTACGAGCAGTACTTC. Its translation: CASSQDYRSYEQYF.

This clonotype was seen a handful of times. The J gene is TRBJ2-1, the V gene TRBV29-1, with D possibly matching TRBD1 (6 bases). Germline V gene data show CDR1 as SQVTM and CDR2 as ANQGSEA. The CDR3 has 16 residues. The V end lost 0 bases, the J end lost 4 bases, and 16 bases lay between the germline ends. CDR3 sequence reads: CSVEDPPGQQYNEQFF. The CDR3 region has the DNA TGCAGCGTTGAAGATCCACCGGGACAACAGTACAATGAGCAGTTCTTC.

At least ten counts were recorded for this clonotype. V is TRBV7-9 and J is TRBJ1-6, with D maybe TRBD1 (5 bases). The CDR3 consists of 15 residues. Germline lookup yields CDR1 SEHNR and CDR2 FQNEAQ (reference sequence). V was cut by 3 bases and J by 6 bases, with 12 bases left in between. This CDR3 reads CASSFSRGINSPLHF. In DNA, the CDR3 is TGTGCCAGCAGCTTTTCGCGGGGCATTAATTCACCCCTCCACTTT.

This clonotype was picked up many times. This sequence joins TRBV27 and TRBJ2-3; the D gene is possibly TRBD2 (6 bases). The CDR3 is 17 residues long. V was clipped by 4 bases and J by 0 bases, with 17 bases between them. Germline V gene sequence: CDR1 MNHEY, CDR2 SMNVEV (reference sequence). The chain's CDR3 is CASSSLRLALSTDTQYF. CDR3 bases: TGTGCCAGCAGTTCTCTCCGCCTAGCGCTTAGCACAGATACGCAGTATTTT.

V and J are TRBV7-2 and TRBJ1-5; tentatively, D is TRBD1 (6 bases). V was trimmed by 2 bases and J by 6 bases, leaving 14 bases between them. The CDR3 extends over 15 amino acids. Germline loops: CDR1 SGHTA, CDR2 FQGNSA. Here the CDR3 DNA reads TGTGCCAGCAGCTTATTTTTGGGGGCTGGTCAGCCCCAGCATTTT. It yields the protein CASSLFLGAGQPQHF.

This clonotype has a count of ten or more. CDR3 nucleotides: TGTGCCAGCACGAGGGCAGCCGGGGAGCTGTTTTTT. Residues: CASTRAAGELFF. V usage is TRBV6-5 and J usage is TRBJ2-2; perhaps TRBD2 as D (5 bases). The CDR3 contains 12 residues. Trimming removed 7 bases at V and 6 bases at J, with 9 bases between. Germline-derived CDR1 and CDR2 are MNHEY and SVGAGI.

This clonotype was counted a few times. The genes are TRBV9 and TRBJ2-1; D remains ambiguous. Germline CDR1 reads SGDLS; CDR2 reads YYNGEE. Trimming took off 0 bases at V and 4 bases at J, with 5 bases between the two ends. The CDR3 covers 13 residues. The CDR3: CASSVAEYNEQFF. CDR3 DNA: TGTGCCAGCAGCGTAGCGGAATACAATGAGCAGTTCTTC.

The chain employs TRBV6-5 and TRBJ1-1; D is perhaps TRBD1 (6 bases). The CDR3 sequence is 16 residues long. The V gene lost 0 bases and the J gene lost 1 base, with 12 bases spanning the gap. Germline values: CDR1 MNHEY, CDR2 SVGAGI. CDR3 nucleotides: TGTGCCAGCAGTTACTCGAGCAGGGGCCCGAACACTGAAGCTTTCTTT. It yields the protein CASSYSSRGPNTEAFF.

This clonotype has ten or more counts. The genes are TRBV29-1 and TRBJ2-3, with 11 nucleotides matching TRBD2. J gave up 1 base and V 4 bases, and 4 bases lay outside the gene matches. The germline V gene has CDR1 SQVTM and CDR2 ANQGSEA. This CDR3 region has 15 residues. CDR3 sequence reads: CSVAGTSGRTDTQYF. The CDR3, as DNA: TGCAGCGTTGCCGGGACTAGCGGACGCACAGATACGCAGTATTTT.

The chain links TRBV12-3 or TRBV12-4 to TRBJ2-7; maybe TRBD1 (5 bases). V lost 3 bases and J lost 1, with 10 bases in between. The CDR3 extends over 14 amino acids. The chain's CDR3 is CASSLAQASYEQYF. CDR3 in DNA: TGTGCCAGCAGTTTGGCACAGGCGTCCTACGAGCAGTACTTC.

This clonotype was detected a few times. The CDR3 spells CASRGDSENYGYTF. The CDR3 nucleotides read TGTGCCAGCAGGGGGGACAGCGAAAACTATGGCTACACCTTC. The chain joins TRBV7-9 to TRBJ1-2; 7 nucleotides match TRBD1. CDR3 length equals 14 residues. The germline CDR1 and CDR2 sequences are SEHNR and FQNEAQ (reference sequence). The trim removed 6 bases at V and 2 bases at J, leaving 6 bases unmatched.

A few counts support this clonotype. The chain links TRBV12-3 or TRBV12-4 to TRBJ2-5; D is perhaps TRBD2 (5 bases). The CDR3 length is 14 residues. The V and J ends lost 4 bases and 4 bases respectively, with 13 bases between them. The CDR3 nucleotides are TGTGCCAGCAGTTCCGGGGAAAATCGAGAGACCCAGTACTTC. It is translated as CASSSGENRETQYF.

The chain uses TRBV7-9 and TRBJ2-1, with 10 positions matching TRBD2. V shed 7 bases and J 1 base; nucleotides not matched to a gene: 7. Germline values: CDR1 SEHNR, CDR2 FQNEAQ (reference sequence). The CDR3 totals 16 residues. For the CDR3, the DNA is TGTGCCAGCACCTTTAGCGGGGGGATTTCCTACAATGAGCAGTTCTTC. Translated, it gives CASTFSGGISYNEQFF.

By share, this clonotype ranks as medium-sized (0.01 to 0.1%). The chain couples TRBV24-1 to TRBJ2-3; D not certain. The CDR3 runs 13 residues. CDR1 is KGHDR, CDR2 SFDVKD, per germline. The V and J ends lost 8 bases and 1 base respectively, with 9 bases between them. Written as DNA, the CDR3 is TGTGCCACCAACCTAGTGGGCACAGATACGCAGTATTTT. The encoded protein is CATNLVGTDTQYF.

The chain links TRBV11-2 to TRBJ1-1; D remains unclear. The V end lost 5 bases, the J end lost 6 bases, and 10 bases lay between the germline ends. The CDR3 is made up of 12 amino acids. The germline CDR1 and CDR2 sequences are SGHAT and FQNNGV. CDR3 sequence reads: CASSKPAAEAFF. CDR3 nucleotides: TGTGCCAGCAGCAAACCGGCGGCTGAAGCTTTCTTT.

This clonotype was detected a few times. The V and J genes are TRBV6-1 and TRBJ2-5; D is undetermined. The ends were cut back, 6 bases at V and 0 bases at J, with 8 bases in the middle. Per germline, CDR1 MNHNS and CDR2 SASEGT. CDR3 length: 13 residues. In nucleotides, the CDR3 is TGTGCCAGCAGCATAAGGTACCAAGAGACCCAGTACTTC. This gives the protein CASSIRYQETQYF.

This clonotype appeared many times. The chain links TRBV15 to TRBJ2-3; D is ambiguous. The CDR3 extends over 15 amino acids. V lost 0 bases to trimming and J lost 2 bases, with 9 bases between them. Per the germline V gene, CDR1 is LNHNV and CDR2 is YYDKDF (reference sequence). The CDR3 region has the DNA TGTGCCACCAGCAGAGATACGGTTACCACAGATACGCAGTATTTT. This gives the protein CATSRDTVTTDTQYF.